These T cell receptor beta chains were read from a single sample in a study of PD-L1 blockade in urothelial cancer. Assay used: immunoSEQ multiplex PCR; TCRdb lists only in-frame clones, some missing. The sample has about 120,000 clones, around 89% seen once; the top ten hold approximately 1.7%. The sample consisted of PBMCs, taken around atezolizumab (anti-PD-L1) treatment. The receptors were gathered from a man aged 60-69 years with urothelial cancer. CDR3s include the opening cysteine and the closing phenylalanine or tryptophan. D genes are given only for firm matches. Clone sizes are given selectively: once, few, many, or a class where the clone is expanded.

clone_size: NA
d_call: TRBD1
v_call: TRBV10-3
j_call: TRBJ2-4
cdr3_nt: TGTGCCATCAGTGAGTCGGGACAGGGCGGCAAAAACATTCAGTACTTC
cdr3_aa: CAISESGQGGKNIQYF

clone_size: NA
d_call: TRBD1
v_call: TRBV27
j_call: TRBJ1-4
cdr3_nt: TGTGCCAGCAGTGACGTCGGGACAGCGAGGGAAAAACTGTTTTTT
cdr3_aa: CASSDVGTAREKLFF

clone_size: few
d_call: NA
v_call: TRBV6-6
j_call: TRBJ2-7
cdr3_nt: TGTGCCAGCAGTTGGGCGACAGGCACCGAGCAGTACTTC
cdr3_aa: CASSWATGTEQYF

clone_size: NA
d_call: TRBD2
v_call: TRBV5-1
j_call: TRBJ2-3
cdr3_nt: TGCGCCAGCAGCAAATTGCGGGGGACTCGGGGCTCAGATACGCAGTATTTT
cdr3_aa: CASSKLRGTRGSDTQYF

clone_size: NA
d_call: TRBD1
v_call: TRBV12-5
j_call: TRBJ1-3
cdr3_nt: TGTGCTAGTGGTGGACAGGGGGTACTAAACACCATATATTTT
cdr3_aa: CASGGQGVLNTIYF

clone_size: NA
d_call: TRBD1
v_call: TRBV7-2
j_call: TRBJ2-2
cdr3_nt: TGTGCCAGCAGACGACAGGGGGCAGATGATGGCACCGGGGAGCTGTTTTTT
cdr3_aa: CASRRQGADDGTGELFF

clone_size: NA
d_call: TRBD2
v_call: TRBV5-1
j_call: TRBJ2-2
cdr3_nt: TGCGCCAGCAGCCAAACCCTAGCGGGGGCGTACACCGGGGAGCTGTTTTTT
cdr3_aa: CASSQTLAGAYTGELFF

clone_size: NA
d_call: NA
v_call: TRBV21-1
j_call: TRBJ2-7
cdr3_nt: TGTGCCAGCAGCTTCGGGGACAGGGGAATCTACGAGCAGTACTTC
cdr3_aa: CASSFGDRGIYEQYF

clone_size: NA
d_call: NA
v_call: TRBV29-1
j_call: TRBJ2-1
cdr3_nt: TGCAGCGTTGCCGCCGACCCTAGCGACAATGAGCAGTTCTTC
cdr3_aa: CSVAADPSDNEQFF

clone_size: NA
d_call: TRBD1
v_call: TRBV5-1
j_call: TRBJ1-1
cdr3_nt: TGCGCCAGCAGCCAAAGGGACAGGGGTAACACTGAAGCTTTCTTT
cdr3_aa: CASSQRDRGNTEAFF

clone_size: NA
d_call: NA
v_call: TRBV27
j_call: TRBJ2-5
cdr3_nt: TGTGCCAGCAGTTTGACTTGGGTGGAGCAAGAGACCCAGTACTTC
cdr3_aa: CASSLTWVEQETQYF

clone_size: NA
d_call: TRBD1
v_call: TRBV28
j_call: TRBJ2-3
cdr3_nt: TGTGCCAGCAGTGGGAGTAGGGGGCTCACAGATACGCAGTATTTT
cdr3_aa: CASSGSRGLTDTQYF

clone_size: NA
d_call: NA
v_call: TRBV2
j_call: TRBJ2-7
cdr3_nt: TGTGCCAGCAGCCCCGGACAGCGCTACGAGCAGTACTTC
cdr3_aa: CASSPGQRYEQYF

clone_size: once
d_call: TRBD1
v_call: TRBV11-1
j_call: TRBJ1-2
cdr3_nt: TGTGCCAGCAGCTTGGCGGGACAGGGGGCGTTCGGGGGCTACACCTTC
cdr3_aa: CASSLAGQGAFGGYTF

clone_size: once
d_call: TRBD2
v_call: TRBV5-1
j_call: TRBJ2-3
cdr3_nt: TGCGCCAGCAGCTTCTTAGCGGGTAGCACAGATACGCAGTATTTT
cdr3_aa: CASSFLAGSTDTQYF

clone_size: NA
d_call: NA
v_call: TRBV12-5
j_call: TRBJ1-2
cdr3_nt: TGTGCTAGTGGTTTGGTCCCTGTACGAGGGATAATTGGCTACACCTTC
cdr3_aa: CASGLVPVRGIIGYTF

clone_size: NA
d_call: TRBD1
v_call: TRBV29-1
j_call: TRBJ2-1
cdr3_nt: TGCAGCGTTGAGACGGGACAGAACTACAATGAGCAGTTCTTC
cdr3_aa: CSVETGQNYNEQFF

clone_size: NA
d_call: NA
v_call: TRBV7-2
j_call: TRBJ2-1
cdr3_nt: TGTGCCAGCAGCTTCGCCACTAGCCAGTTCTTC
cdr3_aa: CASSFATSQFF

clone_size: NA
d_call: NA
v_call: TRBV28
j_call: TRBJ1-1
cdr3_nt: TGTGCCAGCAGCCCGGGGGAACGGACTGAAGCTTTCTTT
cdr3_aa: CASSPGERTEAFF

clone_size: few
d_call: NA
v_call: TRBV11-2
j_call: TRBJ2-3
cdr3_nt: TGTGCCAGCAGCTGGACAGCGCCCACAGATACGCAGTATTTT
cdr3_aa: CASSWTAPTDTQYF

clone_size: NA
d_call: NA
v_call: TRBV6-1
j_call: TRBJ2-1
cdr3_nt: TGTGCCAGCAGTGAAATGGGGCAATACAATGAGCAGTTCTTC
cdr3_aa: CASSEMGQYNEQFF

clone_size: NA
d_call: NA
v_call: TRBV5-4
j_call: TRBJ2-3
cdr3_nt: TGTGCCAGCAGCGGGCCGGGGGGCCCGTTCACAGATACGCAGTATTTT
cdr3_aa: CASSGPGGPFTDTQYF

clone_size: NA
d_call: NA
v_call: TRBV11-3
j_call: TRBJ2-7
cdr3_nt: TGTGCCAGCAGCTTAGCCGGTTACGAGCAGTACTTC
cdr3_aa: CASSLAGYEQYF

clone_size: NA
d_call: TRBD1
v_call: TRBV7-9
j_call: TRBJ1-1
cdr3_nt: TGTGCCAGCAGCTCCGGGACAGGGCAAAACACTGAAGCTTTCTTT
cdr3_aa: CASSSGTGQNTEAFF

clone_size: NA
d_call: NA
v_call: TRBV6-1
j_call: TRBJ1-4
cdr3_nt: TGTGCCAGCAGTGAGGGGGGAACTAATGAAAAACTGTTTTTT
cdr3_aa: CASSEGGTNEKLFF

clone_size: NA
d_call: TRBD2
v_call: TRBV6-1
j_call: TRBJ2-7
cdr3_nt: TGTGCCAGCGGAATAGCGGGAGCGGAGCAGTACTTC
cdr3_aa: CASGIAGAEQYF

clone_size: NA
d_call: NA
v_call: TRBV9
j_call: TRBJ1-2
cdr3_nt: TGTGCCAGCAGCGTAGGTCAATCAGGGGCTAACTATGGCTACACCTTC
cdr3_aa: CASSVGQSGANYGYTF

clone_size: NA
d_call: NA
v_call: TRBV6-1
j_call: TRBJ1-2
cdr3_nt: TGTGCCAGCAGTGAAAAGAGGGAACCTAACTATGGCTACACCTTC
cdr3_aa: CASSEKREPNYGYTF

clone_size: NA
d_call: NA
v_call: TRBV29-1
j_call: TRBJ1-2
cdr3_nt: TGCAGCGACGCTAGGGGCACGGACTATGGCTACACCTTC
cdr3_aa: CSDARGTDYGYTF